The 29 T cell receptor beta chains presented below share a single source sample, sequenced in a study of Ad26.COV2.S vaccination and SARS-CoV-2 variants. Libraries were prepared by immunoSEQ multiplex PCR; TCRdb keeps only in-frame clonotypes and omits some of them. The table lists about 350,000 clones, around 90% of them singletons. The sequenced sample was peripheral blood, obtained after recovery from COVID-19. Receptors were obtained from a human donor who had recovered from COVID-19.

The chain combines TRBV7-9 with TRBJ1-3; D ambiguous. Germline assignment: CDR1 SEHNR and CDR2 FQNEAQ (reference sequence). V was clipped by 5 bases and J by 0 bases, with 11 bases between them. This CDR3 spans 15 amino acids. Here the CDR3 reads CASSPGISSGNTIYF. CDR3 sequence (DNA): TGTGCCAGCAGCCCGGGCATTTCCTCTGGAAACACCATATATTTT.

The chain recombines TRBV21-1 with TRBJ2-7. TRBV21-1 is classified as a pseudogene. The CDR3 extends over 14 amino acids. CDR3 protein: CASSKERNSYEQYF. CDR3 bases: TGTGCCAGCAGCAAAGAACGGAACTCCTACGAGCAGTACTTC.

This chain uses TRBV2 with TRBJ2-2; TRBD1 might be the D (6 bases). V was trimmed by 7 bases and J by 0 bases, leaving 9 bases between them. The CDR3 is 14 amino acids. Germline V gene data show CDR1 as SNHLY and CDR2 as FYNNEI. CDR3 sequence (DNA): TGTGCCAGCAATAACAGGGCGAACACCGGGGAGCTGTTTTTT. Its protein product is CASNNRANTGELFF.

This clone was seen just once. The chain couples TRBV25-1 to TRBJ1-4; 7 bases line up with TRBD1. J gave up 7 bases and V 1 base, and 15 bases lay outside the gene matches. CDR3 length equals 18 residues. Germline assignment: CDR1 MGHDK and CDR2 SYGVNS. The CDR3 here is CASSESGGAGGFGEKLFF. Written as DNA, the CDR3 is TGTGCCAGCAGTGAATCAGGGGGGGCAGGGGGTTTTGGTGAAAAACTGTTTTTT. Filled out from reference TRBV25-1 and TRBJ1-4, the complete variable domain reads EADIYQTPRYLVIGTGKKITLECSQTMGHDKMYWYQQDPGMELHLIHYSYGVNSTEKGDLSSESTVSRIRTEHFPLTLESARPSHTSQYLCASSESGGAGGFGEKLFFGSGTQLSVL.

This CDR3 reads CASRRPRETQYF. For the CDR3, the DNA is TGCGCCAGCCGGCGTCCTCGGGAGACCCAGTACTTC. The genes are TRBV10-2 and TRBJ2-5; D is ambiguous. The ends were cut back, 8 bases at V and 5 bases at J, with 12 bases in the middle. This CDR3 contains 12 residues. The germline gives CDR1 WSHSY, CDR2 SAAADI.

The chain is built from TRBV27 and TRBJ1-2; 9 positions match TRBD1. The V segment lost 3 bases and the J segment 8 bases; nucleotides outside the gene matches: 16. The CDR3 consists of 17 residues. Germline V gives CDR1 MNHEY, CDR2 SMNVEV (reference sequence). For the CDR3, the DNA is TGTGCCAGCAGTTTCGTCTTAGGGGACAGGGCTTTCACCGGCTACACCTTC. Its protein product is CASSFVLGDRAFTGYTF.

The J gene is TRBJ2-1, the V gene TRBV10-3, with a tentative D call TRBD1 (5 bases). CDR1 and CDR2 from the germline V gene are ENHRY and SYGVKD. With 6 bases removed from V and 5 bases from J, the gap between germline ends came to 14 bases. This CDR3 comprises 14 residues. The CDR3 spells CAIRGPVGNNEQFF. In DNA form, the CDR3 reads TGTGCCATCAGGGGGCCCGTGGGTAACAATGAGCAGTTCTTC.

The rearrangement links TRBV19 to TRBJ1-1; D possibly corresponds to TRBD1 (6 bases). In germline, CDR1 is LNHDA, CDR2 SQIVND (reference sequence). This CDR3 is 14 amino acids long. The ends were cut back, 7 bases at V and 5 bases at J, with 17 bases in the middle. The DNA for the CDR3 is TGTGCCAGTACTTACGGGGGGCTAGGGACTGAAGCTTTCTTT. Protein: CASTYGGLGTEAFF. Variable domain in full (rest from reference TRBV19 and TRBJ1-1): DGGITQSPKYLFRKEGQNVTLSCEQNLNHDAMYWYRQDPGQGLRLIYYSQIVNDFQKGDIAEGYSVSREKKESFPLTVTSAQKNPTAFYLCASTYGGLGTEAFFGQGTRLTVV.

The chain uses TRBV5-6 and TRBJ2-5; 8 bases align to TRBD1. V trimming: 4 bases; J trimming: 5 bases; junction bases outside the gene matches: 10. The CDR3 has 15 residues. CDR1 is SGHDT, CDR2 YYEEEE, per germline. The CDR3 DNA is TGTGCCAGCAGCCCCGCAGGGGGCCGGGCTGAGACCCAGTACTTC. Protein sequence: CASSPAGGRAETQYF. Using reference TRBV5-6 and TRBJ2-5 for the parts outside the CDR3, the full variable domain is DAGVTQSPTHLIKTRGQQVTLRCSPKSGHDTVSWYQQALGQGPQFIFQYYEEEERQRGNFPDRFSGHQFPNYSSELNVNALLLGDSALYLCASSPAGGRAETQYFGPGTRLLVL.

The rearrangement joins TRBV7-9 to TRBJ1-3; a weak D match, TRBD1 (6 bases). The CDR3 spans 15 residues. V dropped 6 bases and J dropped 7 bases, with 19 bases sitting between them. CDR1 and CDR2 from the germline V gene are SEHNR and FQNEAQ (reference sequence). For the CDR3, the DNA is TGTGCCAGCAGTTCCCGGGACATAGAGGGGAACACCATATATTTT. Protein sequence: CASSSRDIEGNTIYF.

The chain links TRBV4-1 to TRBJ2-3; no firm D call. Trimming removed 3 bases at V and 2 bases at J, with 9 bases between. This CDR3 spans 14 amino acids. In germline, CDR1 is MGHRA, CDR2 YSYEKL. The CDR3: CASSHPGPTDTQYF. CDR3 coding DNA: TGCGCCAGCAGCCATCCCGGTCCCACAGATACGCAGTATTTT.

This clone was seen a few times. The rearrangement joins TRBV27 to TRBJ1-6; possible D gene TRBD1, 5 bases. The CDR3 is 11 residues long. V was cut by 8 bases and J by 10 bases, with 9 bases left in between. CDR1 and CDR2 from the germline V gene are MNHEY and SMNVEV (reference sequence). Here the CDR3 DNA reads TGTGCCAGCGGCGGGGGGTCACCCCTCCACTTT. Its translation: CASGGGSPLHF.

The V call is TRBV6-5, the J call TRBJ1-5; D is unclear. Germline CDR1 MNHEY, CDR2 SVGAGI. The CDR3 loop spans 13 amino acids. The V end was cut by 6 bases, the J end by 6 bases, with 12 bases between. In DNA form, the CDR3 reads TGTGCCAGCAGCCTTGGTGCAGGTCAGCCCCAGCATTTT. It codes for CASSLGAGQPQHF.

The rearrangement uses TRBV24-1 and TRBJ1-2; D is undetermined. In germline, CDR1 is KGHDR, CDR2 SFDVKD. The CDR3 consists of 13 residues. The V gene lost 5 bases and the J gene lost 0 bases, with 6 bases spanning the gap. CDR3 loop: CATSVPANYGYTF. As DNA, the CDR3 is TGTGCCACCAGTGTTCCAGCTAACTATGGCTACACCTTC.

The table lists this clone with a few counts. This chain uses TRBV6-1 with TRBJ1-3; D gene uncertain. The CDR3 runs to 15 residues. Germline CDR1 is MNHNS and CDR2 is SASEGT. The V end was cut by 2 bases, the J end by 4 bases, with 12 bases between. The CDR3 sequence: CASSEQHTTGNTIYF. The CDR3 nucleotides read TGTGCCAGCAGTGAACAGCACACAACCGGAAACACCATATATTTT.

The V and J genes are TRBV6-5 and TRBJ1-6; TRBD1 matches at 8 bases. The CDR3 has 15 residues. Germline-derived CDR1 and CDR2 are MNHEY and SVGAGI. V dropped 6 bases and J dropped 6; count of bases not matched to a gene: 7. The CDR3, as DNA: TGTGCCAGCAGCGTAGACAGGGGAGGTAATTCACCCCTCCACTTT. Translation: CASSVDRGGNSPLHF.

This chain uses TRBV19 with TRBJ1-2, with 7 positions matching TRBD1. Per the germline V gene, CDR1 is LNHDA and CDR2 is SQIVND (reference sequence). The CDR3 sequence is 14 residues long. Trimming at V came to 5 bases and at J to 4 bases, leaving 7 bases not matched to a gene. The CDR3 coding sequence is TGTGCCAGTAGTTTCCAGACAGGGTCCTATGGCTACACCTTC. Translated, it gives CASSFQTGSYGYTF.

The genes are TRBV7-9 and TRBJ2-5, with 14 bases aligning to TRBD2. V was clipped by 3 bases and J by 2 bases; unmatched bases: 5. CDR1 SEHNR and CDR2 FQNEAQ come from the germline V gene (reference sequence). The CDR3 has 17 amino acids. The CDR3, as DNA: TGTGCCAGCAGCTTCCCGAGACTAGCGGGGGGGCAAGAGACCCAGTACTTC. This codes for CASSFPRLAGGQETQYF. The whole variable domain, remainder taken from reference TRBV7-9 and TRBJ2-5, is DTGVSQNPRHKITKRGQNVTFRCDPISEHNRLYWYRQTLGQGPEFLTYFQNEAQLEKSRLLSDRFSAERPKGSFSTLEIQRTEQGDSAMYLCASSFPRLAGGQETQYFGPGTRLLVL.

V and J are TRBV7-2 and TRBJ1-6; a possible D gene is TRBD1 (5 bases). Trimming shortened V by 5 bases and J by 10 bases, and 12 bases separated the two germline ends. This CDR3 is built from 13 residues. In germline, CDR1 is SGHTA, CDR2 FQGNSA. The CDR3 DNA is TGTGCCAGCAGCGTCCAAGGGGACTCACCCCTCCACTTT. Translating gives CASSVQGDSPLHF.

J is TRBJ1-2 and V is TRBV25-1; 7 nucleotides agree with TRBD1. Germline V gene sequence: CDR1 MGHDK, CDR2 SYGVNS. Unmatched junction bases numbered 13, after V lost 3 bases and J lost 6 bases. This CDR3 comprises 16 residues. The CDR3 loop reads CASSDNPRQGRNGYTF. The DNA for the CDR3 is TGTGCCAGCAGTGACAACCCCCGACAGGGCCGGAATGGCTACACCTTC.

This sequence joins TRBV25-1 and TRBJ1-1, with TRBD1 identical over 9 bases. The CDR3 is 17 amino acids. CDR1 and CDR2 (germline): MGHDK, SYGVNS. Trimming at V came to 1 base and at J to 3 bases, leaving 9 bases not matched to a gene. The CDR3 is CASSELTGGAWYTEAFF. CDR3 bases: TGTGCCAGCAGTGAATTAACAGGGGGCGCGTGGTACACTGAAGCTTTCTTT. The full variable domain, in which reference TRBV25-1 and TRBJ1-1 provide the parts outside the CDR3, is EADIYQTPRYLVIGTGKKITLECSQTMGHDKMYWYQQDPGMELHLIHYSYGVNSTEKGDLSSESTVSRIRTEHFPLTLESARPSHTSQYLCASSELTGGAWYTEAFFGQGTRLTVV.

The V gene is TRBV29-1, the J gene TRBJ1-1; no reliable D call. CDR1 SQVTM and CDR2 ANQGSEA come from the germline V gene. The CDR3 contains 12 residues. With 3 bases removed from V and 0 bases from J, the gap between germline ends came to 5 bases. The CDR3 loop is CSVDWVNTEAFF. The CDR3, as DNA: TGCAGCGTTGATTGGGTGAACACTGAAGCTTTCTTT.

This chain connects TRBV7-9 to TRBJ2-7, with D perhaps matching TRBD1 (5 bases). Between the trimmed V and J ends, which lost 2 bases and 6 bases, there was a span of 8 bases. The CDR3 is made up of 12 amino acids. In germline, CDR1 is SEHNR, CDR2 FQNEAQ (reference sequence). The CDR3 region has the DNA TGTGCCAGCAGCTTACAGGGTTCCGAGCAGTACTTC. This translates into CASSLQGSEQYF.

As for this clone: The junction shows a germline mismatch at one end, possibly a read error. The gene calls are TRBV5-1 and TRBJ2-5, with TRBD1 matching over 7 bases. CDR1 is SGHRS, CDR2 YFSETQ, per germline. This CDR3 comprises 17 residues. The CDR3 nucleotides read TGCGCCAGCATCTTGCGCCCCGGGACAGCCTCTCAAGAGACCCAGTACTTC. Translated, it gives CASILRPGTASQETQYF.

This clone was detected only once. This rearrangement joins TRBV19 to TRBJ2-5; no clear D gene. The CDR3 runs 14 residues. V was pared by 3 bases and J by 1 base, with 9 bases between. The V gene's germline CDR1 is LNHDA and CDR2 SQIVND (reference sequence). The DNA for the CDR3 is TGTGCCAGTAGTATCGGTAGGCCCCAAGAGACCCAGTACTTC. Translation gives CASSIGRPQETQYF.

The chain has TRBV27 and TRBJ1-1; 7 bases line up with TRBD1. Germline CDR1 is MNHEY and CDR2 is SMNVEV (reference sequence). The J segment lost 1 base and the V segment lost 2 bases, leaving 4 bases of the junction unmatched. The CDR3 has 15 residues. The CDR3, as DNA: TGTGCCAGCAGTTTAAGCAGGACAGGGAACACTGAAGCTTTCTTT. This sequence encodes CASSLSRTGNTEAFF.

The chain recombines TRBV20-1 with TRBJ2-7; 8 bases match TRBD1. CDR3 size: 17 residues. The trim removed 3 bases at V and 1 base at J, leaving 14 bases unmatched. The germline CDR1 and CDR2 sequences are DFQATT and SNEGSKA (reference sequence). For the CDR3, the DNA is TGCAGTGCTAGTGGACAGGGTAATATGGCTTTGTCCTACGAGCAGTACTTC. The encoded protein is CSASGQGNMALSYEQYF.

The chain links TRBV9 to TRBJ1-4; TRBD1 matches at 8 bases. This CDR3 region has 17 residues. V trimming: 3 bases; J trimming: 0 bases; junction bases outside the gene matches: 7. The germline V gene has CDR1 SGDLS and CDR2 YYNGEE. The CDR3 DNA is TGTGCCAGCAGCGCAGGGGGCACTACCGCAACTAATGAAAAACTGTTTTTT. As protein: CASSAGGTTATNEKLFF.

V usage is TRBV11-2 and J usage is TRBJ2-5; D gene unclear. The CDR3 loop spans 13 amino acids. V lost 5 bases and J 6 bases, leaving 13 bases between the germline ends. The V gene's germline CDR1 is SGHAT and CDR2 FQNNGV. The CDR3 nucleotides are TGTGCCAGCAGCCATACAGACTTAAAGACCCAGTACTTC. Protein product: CASSHTDLKTQYF.